The sequence of this T cell receptor (beta chain) was determined in a study of CD8 T cells in Susac syndrome. Trimming pared 2 bases from V and 4 bases from J, leaving 11 bases between. The CDR3 runs 13 residues. Germline-derived CDR1 and CDR2 are SQVTM and ANQGSEA. RNA, at roughly 0.45 to 1 ug, was reverse transcribed with random hexamers. With immunoSEQ multiplex PCR, TCR beta CDR3 was amplified across 54 Vbeta and 13 Jbeta. MiXCR, run by TCRdb on the immunoSEQ multiplex PCR reads, gives a single entry per CDR3 protein. This table has roughly 130,000 distinct CDR3 sequences, 95% to 96% appearing once.

The specimen was CD4+ T cells from PBMCs. This clonotype was obtained from a human donor with Susac syndrome. The J gene is TRBJ1-1, the V gene TRBV29-1, with D perhaps TRBD1 (6 bases). CDR3: CSVERGIGTEAFF. CDR3 in DNA: TGCAGCGTTGAAAGGGGGATCGGCACTGAAGCTTTCTTT.